Below, 21 T cell receptor beta chains from the same sample are listed, as sequenced in a study of response to subunit inactivated influenza vaccine (dated by TCRdb to the late 2010s). What the time point label conveys for this sample: more than 40 days after influenza vaccine administration. Libraries were constructed by RT-PCR. For sequencing, an Illumina HiSeq 2500 was employed. TCRdb ran its own pipeline on the public reads, namely fastp trimming at Q25 and MiXCR clone calling, and kept in-frame beta chains. Identical CDR3 proteins give one entry, which carries the most common genes and DNA. This sample holds fewer than 700,000 distinct CDR3 sequences; 10% to 15% were observed only once. The leading ten clones occupy roughly 13% of the sample. The sample in question was PBMCs from blood, obtained more than 35 days after vaccination. The receptors stem from a man aged 45-65 years who received an inactivated influenza vaccine. Donor details come from another sample of the same person, matched by shared clones.

This clonotype came up a few times. The chain links TRBV15 to TRBJ1-4; D is undetermined. V lost 4 bases, J lost 8 bases, and 17 bases lay in between. CDR3 length: 15 amino acids. The germline V gene encodes CDR1 LNHNV and CDR2 YYDKDF (reference sequence). CDR3 sequence (DNA): TGTGCCACCAGCACTATGGGTCCTAGAGGGGAAAAACTGTTTTTT. It specifies CATSTMGPRGEKLFF.

In this sample, this clonotype turned up many times. It is unclear where the CDR3 begins or ends on the DNA, so no DNA is shown, and the CDR3 is as TCRdb lists it. The CDR3 here is CASSSSWVGAGYNEQFF. The chain employs TRBV6-5 and TRBJ2-1; TRBD1, the table's D call, was not compared with the DNA. The CDR3 length is 17 residues, termini included. Per the germline V gene, CDR1 is MNHEY and CDR2 is SVGAGI.

Notes on this clonotype: With a much larger clone just one base away, this may be a read error. A read error is likely, as this CDR3 ends without the conserved phenylalanine or tryptophan. This sequence joins TRBV20-1 and TRBJ1-1; no definite D call. With 5 bases removed from V and 3 bases from J, the gap between germline ends came to 7 bases. The length of the CDR3 is 11 residues. Germline V lookup: CDR1 DFQATT, CDR2 SNEGSKA (reference sequence). The CDR3 region has the DNA TGCAGTGCTGTACCCCACACTGAAGCTTTCCTT. Protein sequence: CSAVPHTEAFL.

This clonotype showed up just a few times. The chain joins TRBV27 to TRBJ1-1; D not certain. From germline, CDR1 is MNHEY and CDR2 SMNVEV (reference sequence). The V gene lost 1 base and the J gene lost 0 bases, with 9 bases spanning the gap. There are 15 residues in the CDR3. Written as DNA, the CDR3 is TGTGCCAGCAGTTTATACTACCGGATGAACACTGAAGCTTTCTTT. Its translation is CASSLYYRMNTEAFF.

The rearrangement links TRBV28 to TRBJ2-5, with 8 bases aligning to TRBD2. V was clipped by 7 bases and J by 4 bases; unmatched bases: 8. The CDR3 has 14 amino acids. The germline V gene has CDR1 MDHEN and CDR2 SYDVKM. In DNA, the CDR3 is TGTGCCAGCATCTCTCGGGGGGGAACAGAGACCCAGTACTTC. Translated, it gives CASISRGGTETQYF.

This clonotype was counted between two and nine times. The gene calls are TRBV4-3 and TRBJ1-4; D gene ambiguous. Trimming pared 5 bases from V and 5 bases from J, leaving 9 bases between. Germline CDR1 LGHNA, CDR2 YSLEER. This CDR3 contains 13 residues. The CDR3 loop reads CASSLQRNEKLFF. CDR3 sequence (DNA): TGCGCCAGCAGCTTACAGAGAAATGAAAAACTGTTTTTT.

The V and J genes are TRBV6-5 and TRBJ2-2; 8 positions match TRBD1. Germline CDR1 MNHEY, CDR2 SVGAGI. V trimming: 1 base; J trimming: 2 bases; junction bases outside the gene matches: 3. This CDR3 is built from 16 residues. CDR3 residues: CASSYYRGANTGELFF. In DNA, the CDR3 is TGTGCCAGCAGTTACTACAGGGGGGCAAACACCGGGGAGCTGTTTTTT.

The V call is TRBV6-2 or TRBV6-3, the J call TRBJ2-7; D uncertain. The CDR3 is 14 amino acids. The ends were cut back, 6 bases at V and 2 bases at J, with 14 bases in the middle. The germline V gene has CDR1 MNHEY and CDR2 SVGEGT. CDR3: CASRDRVNTYEQYF. CDR3 in DNA: TGTGCCAGCAGAGACCGGGTTAATACCTACGAGCAGTACTTC.

This clonotype has ten or more counts. This CDR3 is CASSNGSPLHF. CDR3 nucleotide sequence: TGTGCCAGCAGCAATGGTTCACCCCTCCACTTT. V usage is TRBV6-6 and J usage is TRBJ1-6, with D uncertain. Trimming removed 6 bases at V and 9 bases at J, with 6 bases between. This CDR3 region has 11 residues. The germline gives CDR1 MNHNY, CDR2 SVGAGI (reference sequence).

V gene TRBV7-6 combines with J gene TRBJ2-5; TRBD1 agrees at 10 bases. V dropped 4 bases and J dropped 5; count of bases not matched to a gene: 7. The CDR3 is made up of 15 amino acids. The germline CDR1 and CDR2 sequences are SGHVS and FNYEAQ. In DNA, the CDR3 is TGTGCCAGCAGCTACCTGGGACAGGGGATGGAGACCCAGTACTTC. Encoded protein: CASSYLGQGMETQYF.

The chain recombines TRBV7-2 with TRBJ2-5; 8 bases align to TRBD1. The CDR3 has 15 amino acids. The germline CDR1 and CDR2 sequences are SGHTA and FQGNSA. V lost 3 bases, J lost 2 bases, and 5 bases stayed unmatched. CDR3 amino acids: CASSFDRGIQETQYF. The CDR3 region has the DNA TGTGCCAGCAGCTTTGACAGGGGCATTCAAGAGACCCAGTACTTC.

This clonotype was detected ten times or more. The chain links TRBV15 to TRBJ2-7; 8 bases map to TRBD1. The CDR3 spans 17 residues. Germline CDR1 is LNHNV and CDR2 is YYDKDF (reference sequence). The junction had 12 bases not matched to a gene; V was cut back by 0 bases and J by 5 bases. CDR3 amino acids: CATSRDLGQGARNEQYF. The DNA for the CDR3 is TGTGCCACCAGCAGAGATCTGGGGCAGGGGGCGAGGAACGAGCAGTACTTC.

This clonotype was observed a handful of times. This sequence joins TRBV7-9 and TRBJ2-1; TRBD1 is a possible D gene (6 bases). Germline lookup yields CDR1 SEHNR and CDR2 FQNEAQ (reference sequence). The CDR3 is made up of 13 amino acids. V shed 5 bases and J shed 6 bases, with 11 bases lying between them. The CDR3 DNA reads TGTGCCAGCAGCGGCCTACAGGGCAATGAGCAGTTCTTC. Its translation is CASSGLQGNEQFF.

The sample holds a few counts of this clonotype. This chain joins TRBV5-1 and TRBJ1-3, with 8 bases fitting TRBD1. With 4 bases clipped from V and 0 bases from J, the junction kept 3 bases outside the gene matches. The CDR3 has 15 amino acids. Germline V CDR1 and CDR2: SGHRS, YFSETQ. The CDR3 DNA sequence: TGCGCCAGCAGCGATACAGGGGGCTCTGGAAACACCATATATTTT. This sequence encodes CASSDTGGSGNTIYF.

This chain links TRBV24-1 with TRBJ2-3; D call uncertain. Trimming stripped 2 bases from V and 2 bases from J, with 4 bases between. CDR1 is KGHDR, CDR2 SFDVKD, per germline. This CDR3 contains 13 residues. Written as DNA, the CDR3 is TGTGCCACCAGTGATTCGATCACAGATACGCAGTATTTT. It encodes CATSDSITDTQYF.

This clonotype has more than one count but fewer than ten. V gene TRBV25-1 combines with J gene TRBJ2-1, with 14 bases identical to TRBD2. V trimming: 6 bases; J trimming: 1 base; junction bases outside the gene matches: 2. The CDR3 contains 16 residues. Germline CDR1 is MGHDK and CDR2 is SYGVNS. The CDR3 here is CASRGLAGESYNEQFF. In DNA, the CDR3 is TGTGCCAGCAGGGGACTAGCGGGGGAGTCCTACAATGAGCAGTTCTTC. Combining the CDR3 with reference TRBV25-1 and TRBJ2-1 gives the whole variable domain EADIYQTPRYLVIGTGKKITLECSQTMGHDKMYWYQQDPGMELHLIHYSYGVNSTEKGDLSSESTVSRIRTEHFPLTLESARPSHTSQYLCASRGLAGESYNEQFFGPGTRLTVL.

This clonotype was observed a handful of times. The chain has TRBV6-2 or TRBV6-3 and TRBJ1-5; 9 bases agree with TRBD1. The CDR3 runs to 20 residues. V was pared by 4 bases and J by 2 bases, with 18 bases of the junction left unmatched. Germline V gene lookup returns CDR1 MNHEY and CDR2 SVGEGT. CDR3 protein: CASSSRQGGDTWGGNQPQHF. The CDR3 coding sequence is TGTGCCAGCAGTTCCAGACAGGGGGGCGATACGTGGGGAGGCAATCAGCCCCAGCATTTT.

This clonotype occurred a few times. J is TRBJ2-1 and V is TRBV7-2; D is undetermined. Trimming stripped 4 bases from V and 7 bases from J, with 8 bases between. This CDR3 is 12 amino acids long. CDR1 and CDR2 (germline): SGHTA, FQGNSA. The CDR3 sequence is CASSWGRNEQFF. CDR3 bases: TGTGCCAGCAGCTGGGGTCGGAATGAGCAGTTCTTC.

The chain combines TRBV3-1 with TRBJ1-1; a possible D gene is TRBD1 (6 bases). V lost 4 bases to trimming and J lost 11 bases, with 17 bases between them. The CDR3 contains 13 residues. Germline V lookup: CDR1 LGHDT, CDR2 YNNKEL (reference sequence). CDR3 sequence (DNA): TGTGCCAGCAGCCTAGGACAGCCGGCTATGGCTTTCTTT. It codes for CASSLGQPAMAFF.

This clonotype was seen only a few times. V is TRBV5-1 and J is TRBJ2-7, with 8 positions matching TRBD2. The CDR3 extends over 17 amino acids. Trimming removed 0 bases from V and 4 bases from J; junction bases left unmatched: 12. Germline CDR1 and CDR2: SGHRS and YFSETQ. The CDR3 spells CASSLVGLERGRYEQYF. The CDR3 nucleotides read TGCGCCAGCAGCTTGGTTGGTTTGGAGCGGGGGAGATACGAGCAGTACTTC.

This clonotype was observed a handful of times. CDR3 coding DNA: TGTGCCAGCAGCCAGGACTTCCCAGGGGATACGCAGTATTTT. Protein product: CASSQDFPGDTQYF. This sequence joins TRBV3-1 and TRBJ2-3; D may match TRBD1 or TRBD2 (5 bases each). Germline lookup yields CDR1 LGHDT and CDR2 YNNKEL (reference sequence). Between the trimmed V and J ends, which lost 3 bases and 6 bases, there was a span of 13 bases. The CDR3 extends over 14 amino acids.